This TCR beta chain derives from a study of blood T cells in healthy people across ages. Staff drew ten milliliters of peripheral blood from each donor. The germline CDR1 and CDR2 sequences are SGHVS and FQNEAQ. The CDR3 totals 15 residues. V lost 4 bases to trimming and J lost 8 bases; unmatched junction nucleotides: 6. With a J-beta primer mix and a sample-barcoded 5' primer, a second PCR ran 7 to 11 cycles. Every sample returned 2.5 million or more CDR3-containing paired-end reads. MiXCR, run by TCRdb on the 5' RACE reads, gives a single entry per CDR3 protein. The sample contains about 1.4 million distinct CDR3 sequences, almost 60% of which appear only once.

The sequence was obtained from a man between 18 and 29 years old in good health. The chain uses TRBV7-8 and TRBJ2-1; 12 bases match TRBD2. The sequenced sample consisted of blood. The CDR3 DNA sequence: TGTGCCAGCAGCTACCTAGCGGGAGGGTCTGATGAGCAGTTCTTC. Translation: CASSYLAGGSDEQFF.